One sample yielded the 6 T cell receptor beta chains listed below, sequenced in a study of CD8 T cells in Susac syndrome. After extraction with the RNeasy kit, about 0.5 to 1 ug of the RNA was reverse transcribed using random hexamers. TCRdb passed the immunoSEQ multiplex PCR reads through MiXCR, listing each CDR3 protein once. The sample includes roughly 47,000 distinct CDR3 sequences, roughly 92% seen only once; the top ten take approximately 0.41%. The sample was CD8+ T cells from PBMCs. The source is a human donor in good health.

This chain connects TRBV9 to TRBJ2-1; D not certain. V lost 4 bases to trimming and J lost 5 bases, with 13 bases between them. CDR1 and CDR2 (germline): SGDLS, YYNGEE. This CDR3 contains 14 residues. CDR3 protein: CASSPSLIDNEQFF. The CDR3 DNA follows: TGTGCCAGCAGCCCTTCCCTGATCGACAATGAGCAGTTCTTC.

The chain carries TRBV14 and TRBJ1-2, with D unresolved. CDR1 and CDR2 from the germline V gene are SGHDN and FVKESK. The CDR3 contains 12 residues. V lost 1 base and J 5 bases, leaving 5 bases between the germline ends. The CDR3 DNA sequence: TGTGCCAGCAGCCAAGTCTGGTATGGCTACACCTTC. Its translation: CASSQVWYGYTF.

The CDR3: CASSRDNRYEQYF. CDR3 bases: TGTGCCAGTAGTAGGGACAACCGATACGAGCAGTACTTC. The J gene is TRBJ2-7, the V gene TRBV19, with D possibly TRBD1 on 6 matching bases. The germline V gene encodes CDR1 LNHDA and CDR2 SQIVND (reference sequence). V was cut by 4 bases and J by 4 bases, with 11 bases left in between. The length of the CDR3 is 13 residues.

This chain connects TRBV3-1 to TRBJ2-3; D ambiguous. The CDR3 has 17 residues. V was trimmed by 1 base and J by 2 bases, leaving 16 bases between them. CDR1 is LGHDT, CDR2 YNNKEL, per germline (reference sequence). The chain's CDR3 is CASSQGKPAASTDTQYF. The DNA for the CDR3 is TGTGCCAGCAGCCAAGGGAAACCAGCTGCCTCCACAGATACGCAGTATTTT.

The J gene is TRBJ2-7, the V gene TRBV6-5; TRBD2 agrees at 9 bases. Trimming at V came to 5 bases and at J to 0 bases, leaving 5 bases not matched to a gene. CDR3 length: 15 residues. Germline V CDR1 and CDR2: MNHEY, SVGAGI. The CDR3 bases are TGTGCCAGCAGTGCCGTAGCGGGAGACTCCTACGAGCAGTACTTC. Its protein is CASSAVAGDSYEQYF.

This chain connects TRBV12-5 to TRBJ1-5; unclear D gene. Trimming removed 1 base at V and 6 bases at J, with 7 bases between. Germline V gene lookup returns CDR1 LGHNT and CDR2 FRNRAP. The CDR3 covers 13 residues. DNA for the CDR3: TGTGCTAGTGGTTTGGCGGGATCTCAGCCCCAGCATTTT. Protein product: CASGLAGSQPQHF.